This entry lists 7 T cell receptor beta chains sequenced from one sample in a study of CD8+ T cells in alopecia areata. RNA was extracted and reverse transcribed into cDNA as the sequencing template. TCRdb's copy holds only in-frame clones and misses some; the assay was immunoSEQ multiplex PCR. The profile shows around 180,000 clones, roughly three fifths of them singletons. Indicated treatment: oral pan-JAK inhibitor, 5-10 mg twice daily. The sample in question was CD4+ T cells sorted from blood, obtained between weeks 47 and 50, from a patient treated with tofacitinib. These receptors came from a human donor with alopecia areata.

This clone was observed a handful of times. The chain is built from TRBV21-1 and TRBJ2-3; the table assigns TRBD2, which was not confirmed against the DNA. TRBV21-1 is labeled a pseudogene. This CDR3 comprises 14 residues. CDR3 DNA sequence: TGTGCCAGCAGCAACGCCCGGGGGGGAGATACGCAGTATTTT. Protein: CASSNARGGDTQYF.

Only a few counts were recorded for this clone. This rearrangement joins TRBV29-1 to TRBJ2-3; D is uncertain. Trimming took 4 bases from V and 6 from J, leaving 17 bases between them. The CDR3 loop spans 14 amino acids. Per the germline V gene, CDR1 is SQVTM and CDR2 is ANQGSEA. CDR3 protein: CSVGFRQSRDTQYF. The CDR3 DNA reads TGCAGCGTTGGTTTCCGGCAGTCCAGGGATACGCAGTATTTT.

The DNA of the CDR3 is TGCAGCGGACAGGGTGACAATGGCTACACCTTC. Translating gives CSGQGDNGYTF. The V gene is TRBV29-1, the J gene TRBJ1-2; 7 bases map to TRBD1. The CDR3 has 11 amino acids. The germline CDR1 and CDR2 sequences are SQVTM and ANQGSEA. V was pared by 7 bases and J by 6 bases, with 5 bases of the junction left unmatched.

The chain links TRBV19 to TRBJ1-6; no clear D gene. Germline CDR1 is LNHDA and CDR2 is SQIVND (reference sequence). This CDR3 has 15 amino acids. Trimming took 10 bases from V and 4 from J, leaving 17 bases between them. The CDR3 is CATADTEIYNSPLHF. The CDR3 nucleotides are TGTGCCACCGCCGACACGGAAATTTATAATTCACCCCTCCACTTT.

This chain links TRBV29-1 with TRBJ1-5; D perhaps matches TRBD1 (6 bases). The CDR3 contains 13 residues. Trimming pared 4 bases from V and 6 bases from J, leaving 13 bases between. Germline assignment: CDR1 SQVTM and CDR2 ANQGSEA. The DNA of the CDR3 is TGCAGCGTTGTTCCACAGGGAGGTCAGCCCCAGCATTTT. This translates into CSVVPQGGQPQHF.

The rearrangement uses TRBV5-1 and TRBJ2-3, with D perhaps TRBD1 (5 bases). V lost 4 bases and J lost 3, with 9 bases in between. Germline CDR1 and CDR2: SGHRS and YFSETQ. This CDR3 comprises 13 residues. CDR3 residues: CASSTRQTDTQYF. For the CDR3, the DNA is TGCGCCAGCAGCACAAGACAGACAGATACGCAGTATTTT.

The gene calls are TRBV6-1 and TRBJ2-2; 7 bases map to TRBD1. Germline V gene sequence: CDR1 MNHNS, CDR2 SASEGT. The CDR3 spans 18 residues. J lost 2 bases, V lost 2 bases, and 11 bases had no gene match. The CDR3 region is CASSEKRGTAANTGELFF. As DNA, the CDR3 is TGTGCCAGCAGTGAAAAAAGAGGGACAGCTGCAAACACCGGGGAGCTGTTTTTT.